A single sample gave rise to the 20 T cell receptor beta chains below, sequenced in a study of T cell repertoires in cytomegalovirus infection. Their antigens are not known. TCRdb re-called the reads through MiXCR, storing one row per CDR3 protein. The data contain some 110,000 distinct CDR3 sequences, over 9% of them seen just once; the ten biggest clones take up 30% to 40%. Sequencing used PBMCs, sequenced either directly or after in vitro stimulation (not recorded which). These receptors all stem from a human donor in good health (CMV status not recorded). Some clones in this sample may be carry-over from other donors' samples.

This clonotype was observed at least ten times. The gene calls are TRBV7-9 and TRBJ1-2; tentatively, D is TRBD1 (5 bases). With 1 base removed from V and 8 bases from J, the gap between germline ends came to 11 bases. The CDR3 spans 13 residues. The germline gives CDR1 SEHNR, CDR2 FQNEAQ (reference sequence). The CDR3 is CASSLVQVQGYTF. CDR3 nucleotides: TGTGCCAGCAGCTTAGTACAGGTTCAAGGCTACACCTTC.

This clonotype was detected ten times or more. This chain joins TRBV12-3 or TRBV12-4 and TRBJ2-3, with 9 positions matching TRBD2. CDR3 size: 15 residues. With V trimmed by 3 bases and J by 8 bases, 9 bases remained unmatched. DNA of the CDR3: TGTGCCAGCAGTTTGGTAGCGGGGGCGGTCGGTACGCAGTATTTT. It codes for CASSLVAGAVGTQYF.

This clonotype has a count of ten or more. The chain carries TRBV27 and TRBJ2-3, with D possibly matching TRBD1 (5 bases). From germline, CDR1 is MNHEY and CDR2 SMNVEV (reference sequence). V was trimmed by 2 bases and J by 2 bases, leaving 14 bases between them. The CDR3 has 16 amino acids. CDR3 coding DNA: TGTGCCAGCAGTTTAAGCTATGGGGCCTCCACAGATACGCAGTATTTT. This gives the protein CASSLSYGASTDTQYF.

The chain couples TRBV10-1 to TRBJ1-1; maybe TRBD1 (6 bases). With 0 bases removed from V and 8 bases from J, the gap between germline ends came to 10 bases. There are 13 residues in the CDR3. Germline V gives CDR1 WNHNN, CDR2 SYGVQD (reference sequence). This CDR3 is CASSESGTPEAFF. The CDR3 DNA reads TGCGCCAGCAGTGAGTCGGGGACACCCGAAGCTTTCTTT.

This clonotype came up many times. J is TRBJ2-5 and V is TRBV6-6, with D possibly matching TRBD2 (5 bases). The V and J ends lost 7 bases and 5 bases respectively, with 14 bases between them. Germline CDR1 is MNHNY and CDR2 is SVGAGI (reference sequence). The CDR3 contains 13 residues. CDR3 DNA: TGTGCCAGCACGGAGTTGAGGAGGGAGACCCAGTACTTC. Translated: CASTELRRETQYF.

This clonotype was counted a few times. J is TRBJ2-3 and V is TRBV20-1, with D perhaps TRBD2 (6 bases). Germline CDR1 reads DFQATT; CDR2 reads SNEGSKA (reference sequence). This CDR3 is built from 14 residues. V lost 2 bases to trimming and J lost 1 base, with 10 bases between them. In nucleotides, the CDR3 is TGCAGTGCTAGATGGGCTAGCGGCACAGATACGCAGTATTTT. Residues: CSARWASGTDTQYF.

V usage is TRBV4-1 and J usage is TRBJ2-1; D is unclear. The ends were cut back, 1 base at V and 5 bases at J, with 12 bases in the middle. CDR1 is MGHRA, CDR2 YSYEKL, per germline. The CDR3 is 15 residues long. Here the CDR3 DNA reads TGCGCCAGCAGCCAAGGTAGGAGAAATGACAATGAGCAGTTCTTC. Translating it yields CASSQGRRNDNEQFF.

This clonotype was detected many times. The J gene is TRBJ2-4, the V gene TRBV28; possibly TRBD2 for D (7 bases). Trimming left V 0 bases short and J 8 bases short, with 11 bases between. Germline lookup yields CDR1 MDHEN and CDR2 SYDVKM. The CDR3 extends over 14 amino acids. CDR3 nucleotide sequence: TGTGCCAGCAGTTTATGGGGGGGGCAAGACATTCAGTACTTC. Amino acids: CASSLWGGQDIQYF.

In this sample, this clonotype turned up a few times. The CDR3, as DNA: TGTGCCAGCAGTACCACCGGGACAGGGTTCACTGAAGCTTTCTTT. Amino acid sequence: CASSTTGTGFTEAFF. The rearrangement joins TRBV6-2 or TRBV6-3 to TRBJ1-1; the match to TRBD1 covers 9 bases. The CDR3 covers 15 residues. Per germline, CDR1 MNHEY and CDR2 SVGEGT. The trim removed 5 bases at V and 4 bases at J, leaving 8 bases unmatched.

This clonotype was seen more than once but under ten times. The V call is TRBV7-9, the J call TRBJ2-7; D may match TRBD1 or TRBD2 (5 bases each). Germline V lookup: CDR1 SEHNR, CDR2 FQNEAQ (reference sequence). V was shortened by 5 bases and J by 0 bases, with 20 bases between the two germline ends. The CDR3 is 17 amino acids. The DNA for the CDR3 is TGTGCCAGCAGCCGCCCTTTAGACAGCGGCCCCTCCTACGAGCAGTACTTC. Protein: CASSRPLDSGPSYEQYF.

This clonotype has a count of ten or more. The gene calls are TRBV28 and TRBJ1-2; TRBD1 agrees at 8 bases. Germline V gives CDR1 MDHEN, CDR2 SYDVKM. Trimming removed 5 bases from V and 5 bases from J; junction bases left unmatched: 4. This CDR3 region has 13 residues. The CDR3 reads CASSPRTGYGYTF. The DNA of the CDR3 is TGTGCCAGCAGTCCACGGACAGGGTATGGCTACACCTTC.

This clonotype was recorded many times. V usage is TRBV7-2 and J usage is TRBJ2-3; TRBD2 matches at 13 bases. Germline-derived CDR1 and CDR2 are SGHTA and FQGNSA. The junction had 7 bases not matched to a gene; V was cut back by 4 bases and J by 3 bases. The CDR3 consists of 17 residues. The CDR3 DNA reads TGTGCCAGCAGCTCGCCCTTGACTAGCGGGAGGACAGATACGCAGTATTTT. Protein product: CASSSPLTSGRTDTQYF. Based on the CDR3 plus reference TRBV7-2 and TRBJ2-3, the full variable domain is GAGVSQSPSNKVTEKGKDVELRCDPISGHTALYWYRQSLGQGLEFLIYFQGNSAPDKSGLPSDRFSAERTGGSVSTLTIQRTQQEDSAVYLCASSSPLTSGRTDTQYFGPGTRLTVL.

There are a few counts of this clonotype. The chain couples TRBV4-3 to TRBJ2-1, with 14 bases that match TRBD2. The CDR3 is 16 residues long. V shed 4 bases, J shed 6 bases, and the junction held 5 bases outside the gene matches. Germline CDR1 reads LGHNA; CDR2 reads YSLEER. The CDR3 loop is CASSRSGTSGSNEQFF. The CDR3 region has the DNA TGCGCCAGCAGCCGATCCGGGACTAGCGGGAGCAATGAGCAGTTCTTC.

This clonotype was observed a few times. The J gene is TRBJ1-5, the V gene TRBV2; TRBD1 aligns across 8 bases. Trimming cost V 3 bases and J 1 base; bases outside gene matches: 2. The germline V gene encodes CDR1 SNHLY and CDR2 FYNNEI. The CDR3 runs 15 residues. In DNA form, the CDR3 reads TGTGCCAGCAGTGACAGGGGGCTCAGCAATCAGCCCCAGCATTTT. Translation: CASSDRGLSNQPQHF. The entire variable domain, with the rest obtained from reference TRBV2 and TRBJ1-5, is as follows: EPEVTQTPSHQVTQMGQEVILRCVPISNHLYFYWYRQILGQKVEFLVSFYNNEISEKSEIFDDQFSVERPDGSNFTLKIRSTKLEDSAMYFCASSDRGLSNQPQHFGDGTRLSIL.

At least ten counts were recorded for this clonotype. The J gene is TRBJ1-2, the V gene TRBV7-2; no firm D call. V lost 5 bases to trimming and J lost 7 bases, with 8 bases between them. This CDR3 spans 11 amino acids. Germline loops: CDR1 SGHTA, CDR2 FQGNSA. The CDR3 DNA sequence: TGTGCCAGCAGCCCCCAGGTTGGCTACACCTTC. Protein product: CASSPQVGYTF.

J is TRBJ2-2 and V is TRBV5-4; tentatively, D is TRBD1 (6 bases). CDR1 and CDR2 (germline): SGHNT, YYREEE (reference sequence). With 4 bases removed from V and 0 bases from J, the gap between germline ends came to 13 bases. The CDR3 is made up of 16 amino acids. The CDR3 here is CASSPPGQPNTGELFF. The CDR3 DNA reads TGTGCCAGCAGCCCACCGGGACAACCGAACACCGGGGAGCTGTTTTTT.

This clonotype was seen ten or more times. The chain carries TRBV7-2 and TRBJ2-4; D call uncertain. Trimming took off 6 bases at V and 2 bases at J, with 8 bases between the two ends. CDR1 SGHTA and CDR2 FQGNSA come from the germline V gene. The CDR3 is made up of 13 amino acids. The CDR3 bases are TGTGCCAGCAGATCACAATCCAAAAACATTCAGTACTTC. It translates to CASRSQSKNIQYF.

This chain links TRBV2 with TRBJ2-7; the D is unclear. Germline CDR1 reads SNHLY; CDR2 reads FYNNEI. The CDR3 has 12 residues. The CDR3 loop is CASCEVPYEQYV. The CDR3 DNA reads TGTGCCAGCTGTGAGGTTCCCTACGAGCAGTACGTC.

This chain uses TRBV7-9 with TRBJ1-4; no definite D call. The CDR3 sequence is 14 residues long. Germline CDR1 and CDR2: SEHNR and FQNEAQ (reference sequence). The germline V and J ends were trimmed by 0 bases and 8 bases, with 10 bases remaining between them. In nucleotides, the CDR3 is TGTGCCAGCAGCTTAGCGAACAGTGGCGAAAAACTGTTTTTT. Translating it yields CASSLANSGEKLFF.

This chain joins TRBV19 and TRBJ1-4, with 10 bases fitting TRBD1. The CDR3 covers 13 residues. V shed 9 bases and J 6 bases; nucleotides not matched to a gene: 4. CDR1 is LNHDA, CDR2 SQIVND, per germline (reference sequence). This CDR3 reads CASAGTGDEKLFF. The CDR3 DNA is TGTGCCAGCGCCGGGACAGGGGATGAAAAACTGTTTTTT.